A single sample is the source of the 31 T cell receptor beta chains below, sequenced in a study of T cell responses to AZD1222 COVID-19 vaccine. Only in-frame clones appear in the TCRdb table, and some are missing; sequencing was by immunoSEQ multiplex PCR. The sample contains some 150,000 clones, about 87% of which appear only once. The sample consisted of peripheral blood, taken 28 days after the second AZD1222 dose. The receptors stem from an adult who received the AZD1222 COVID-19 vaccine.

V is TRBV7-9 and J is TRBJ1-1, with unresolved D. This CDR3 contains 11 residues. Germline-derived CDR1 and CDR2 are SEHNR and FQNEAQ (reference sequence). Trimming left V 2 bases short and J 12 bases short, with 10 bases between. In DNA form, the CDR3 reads TGTGCCAGCAGCTTAAACGAAATCCCTTTCTTT. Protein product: CASSLNEIPFF.

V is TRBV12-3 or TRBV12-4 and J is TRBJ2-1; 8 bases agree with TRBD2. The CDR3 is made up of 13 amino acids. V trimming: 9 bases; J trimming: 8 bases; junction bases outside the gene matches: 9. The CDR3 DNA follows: TGTGCCAGTTTCAGCGGGAGCCCCCATGAGCAGTTCTTC. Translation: CASFSGSPHEQFF.

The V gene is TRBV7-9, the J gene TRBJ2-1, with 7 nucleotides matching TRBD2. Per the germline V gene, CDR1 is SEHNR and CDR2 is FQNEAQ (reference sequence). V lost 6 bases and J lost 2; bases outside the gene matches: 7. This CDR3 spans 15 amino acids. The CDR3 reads CASRPGTTTYNEQFF. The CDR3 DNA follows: TGTGCCAGCAGACCCGGGACTACCACCTACAATGAGCAGTTCTTC.

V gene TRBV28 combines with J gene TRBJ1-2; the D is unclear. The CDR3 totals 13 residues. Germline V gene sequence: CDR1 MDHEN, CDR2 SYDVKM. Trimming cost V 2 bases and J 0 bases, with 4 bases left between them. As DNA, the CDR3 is TGTGCCAGCAGTTTAGGGACTAACTATGGCTACACCTTC. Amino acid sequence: CASSLGTNYGYTF.

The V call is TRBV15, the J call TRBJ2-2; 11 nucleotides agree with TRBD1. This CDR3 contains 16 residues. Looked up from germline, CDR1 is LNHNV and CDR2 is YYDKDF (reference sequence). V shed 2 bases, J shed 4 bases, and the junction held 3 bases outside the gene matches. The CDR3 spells CATSRSGTGGTGELFF. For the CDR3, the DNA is TGTGCCACCAGCAGAAGCGGGACAGGGGGCACCGGGGAGCTGTTTTTT.

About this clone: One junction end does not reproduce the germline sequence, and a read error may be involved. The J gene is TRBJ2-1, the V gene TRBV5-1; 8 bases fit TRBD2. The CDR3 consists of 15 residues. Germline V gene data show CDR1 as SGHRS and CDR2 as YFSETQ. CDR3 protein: CASSQPGLVYDEQFF. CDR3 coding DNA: TGCGCCAGCAGCCAACCGGGACTAGTCTACGATGAGCAGTTCTTC.

CDR3 residues: CASSSDPSTTNEKLFF. The CDR3 bases are TGCGCCAGCAGCTCAGACCCTTCGACAACTAATGAAAAACTGTTTTTT. The rearrangement uses TRBV5-1 and TRBJ1-4, with no clear D. The CDR3 loop spans 16 amino acids. Looked up from germline, CDR1 is SGHRS and CDR2 is YFSETQ. Trimming cost V 3 bases and J 0 bases, with 12 bases left between them.

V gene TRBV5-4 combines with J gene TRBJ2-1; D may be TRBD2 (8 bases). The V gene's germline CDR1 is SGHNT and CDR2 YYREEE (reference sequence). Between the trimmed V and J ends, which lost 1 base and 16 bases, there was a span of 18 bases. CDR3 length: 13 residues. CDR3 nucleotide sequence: TGTGCCAGCAGCTTGACTAGCGGCGAGGGGGCCTTCTTC. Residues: CASSLTSGEGAFF.

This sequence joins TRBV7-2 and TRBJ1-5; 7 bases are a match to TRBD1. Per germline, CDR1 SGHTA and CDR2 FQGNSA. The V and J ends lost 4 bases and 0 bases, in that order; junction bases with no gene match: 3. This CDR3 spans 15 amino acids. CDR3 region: CASSSGGSSNQPQHF. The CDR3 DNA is TGTGCCAGCAGCTCAGGGGGTAGTAGCAATCAGCCCCAGCATTTT.

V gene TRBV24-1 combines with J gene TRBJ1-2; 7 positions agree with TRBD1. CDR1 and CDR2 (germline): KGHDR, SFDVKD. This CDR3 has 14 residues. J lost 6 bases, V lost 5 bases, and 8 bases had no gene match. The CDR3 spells CATSVDADRNGYTF. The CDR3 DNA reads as TGTGCCACCAGTGTCGATGCGGACAGGAATGGCTACACCTTC.

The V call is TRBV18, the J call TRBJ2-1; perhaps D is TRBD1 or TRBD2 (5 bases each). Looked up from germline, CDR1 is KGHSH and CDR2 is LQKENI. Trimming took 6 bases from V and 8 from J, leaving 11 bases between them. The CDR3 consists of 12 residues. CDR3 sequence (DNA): TGTGCCAGCTCGCTGGGGGTGGATGAGCAGTTCTTC. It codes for CASSLGVDEQFF.

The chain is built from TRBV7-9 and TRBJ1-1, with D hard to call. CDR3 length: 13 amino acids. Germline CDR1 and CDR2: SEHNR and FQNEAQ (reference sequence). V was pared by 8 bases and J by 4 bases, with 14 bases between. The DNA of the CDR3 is TGTGCCAGCGGACGTCGGGAAGGCACTGAAGCTTTCTTT. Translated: CASGRREGTEAFF.

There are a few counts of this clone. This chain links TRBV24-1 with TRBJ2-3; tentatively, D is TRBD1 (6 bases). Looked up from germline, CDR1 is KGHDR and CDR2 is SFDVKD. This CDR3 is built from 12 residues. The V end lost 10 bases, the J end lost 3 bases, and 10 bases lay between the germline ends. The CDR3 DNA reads TGTGCCACTAGTAGGGGGACAGATACGCAGTATTTT. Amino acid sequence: CATSRGTDTQYF.

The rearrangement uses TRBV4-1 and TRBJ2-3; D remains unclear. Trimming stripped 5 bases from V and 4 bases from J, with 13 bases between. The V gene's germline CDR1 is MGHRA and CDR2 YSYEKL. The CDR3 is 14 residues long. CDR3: CASSSLSTPDTQYF. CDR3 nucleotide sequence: TGCGCCAGCAGCTCCCTCTCCACTCCAGATACGCAGTATTTT.

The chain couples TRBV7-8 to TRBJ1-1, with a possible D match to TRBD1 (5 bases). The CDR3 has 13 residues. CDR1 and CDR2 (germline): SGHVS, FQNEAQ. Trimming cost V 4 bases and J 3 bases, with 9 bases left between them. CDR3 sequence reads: CASSSGQYTEAFF. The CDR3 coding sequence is TGTGCCAGCAGCTCAGGGCAGTACACTGAAGCTTTCTTT.

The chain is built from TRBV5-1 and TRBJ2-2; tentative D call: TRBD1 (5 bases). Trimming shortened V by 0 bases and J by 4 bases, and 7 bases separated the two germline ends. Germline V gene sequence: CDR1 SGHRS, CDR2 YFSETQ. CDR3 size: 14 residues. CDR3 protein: CASSLEGSTGELFF. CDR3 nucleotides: TGCGCCAGCAGCTTGGAGGGGTCCACCGGGGAGCTGTTTTTT. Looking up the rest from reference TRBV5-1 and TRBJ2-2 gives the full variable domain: KAGVTQTPRYLIKTRGQQVTLSCSPISGHRSVSWYQQTPGQGLQFLFEYFSETQRNKGNFPGRFSGRQFSNSRSEMNVSTLELGDSALYLCASSLEGSTGELFFGEGSRLTVL.

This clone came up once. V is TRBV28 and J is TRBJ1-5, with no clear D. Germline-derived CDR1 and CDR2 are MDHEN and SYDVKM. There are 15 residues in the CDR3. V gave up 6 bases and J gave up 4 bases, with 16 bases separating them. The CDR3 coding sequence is TGTGCCAGCAGCCTTGACATGCGGGAGAATCAGCCCCAGCATTTT. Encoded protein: CASSLDMRENQPQHF.

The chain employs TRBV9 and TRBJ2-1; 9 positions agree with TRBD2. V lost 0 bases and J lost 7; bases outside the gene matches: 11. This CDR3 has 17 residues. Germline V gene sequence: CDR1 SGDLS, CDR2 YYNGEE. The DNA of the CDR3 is TGTGCCAGCAGCGTAGGGCCTGGGGGACTAGCAAGTAATGAGCAGTTCTTC. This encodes CASSVGPGGLASNEQFF.

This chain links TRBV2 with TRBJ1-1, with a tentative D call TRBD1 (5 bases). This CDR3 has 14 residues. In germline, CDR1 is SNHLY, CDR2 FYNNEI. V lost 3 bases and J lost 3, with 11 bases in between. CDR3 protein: CASSDRPGDTEAFF. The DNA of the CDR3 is TGTGCCAGCAGTGACCGTCCGGGGGACACTGAAGCTTTCTTT.

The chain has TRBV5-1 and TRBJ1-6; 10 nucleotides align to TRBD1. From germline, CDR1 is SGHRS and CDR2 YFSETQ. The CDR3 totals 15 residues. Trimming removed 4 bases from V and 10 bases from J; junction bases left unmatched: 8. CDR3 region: CASSHGTGDGSPLHF. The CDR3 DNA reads TGCGCCAGCAGCCACGGGACAGGGGATGGATCACCCCTCCACTTT.

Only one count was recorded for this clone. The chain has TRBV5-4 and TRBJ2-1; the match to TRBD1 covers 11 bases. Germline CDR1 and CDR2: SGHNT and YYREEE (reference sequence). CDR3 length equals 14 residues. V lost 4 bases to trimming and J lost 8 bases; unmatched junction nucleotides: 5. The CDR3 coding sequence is TGTGCCAGCAGCCGGGACAGGGGGATGTATGAGCAGTTCTTC. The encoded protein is CASSRDRGMYEQFF.

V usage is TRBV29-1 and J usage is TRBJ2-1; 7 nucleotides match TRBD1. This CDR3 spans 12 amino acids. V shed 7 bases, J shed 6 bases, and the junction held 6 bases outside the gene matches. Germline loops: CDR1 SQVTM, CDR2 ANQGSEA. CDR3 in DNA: TGCAGCGCGGACAGGAAATCCAATGAGCAGTTCTTC. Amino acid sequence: CSADRKSNEQFF.

The CDR3 nucleotides read TGTGCCAGCAGCGTGTCAGAGACAATGAACACTGAAGCTTTCTTT. Its protein is CASSVSETMNTEAFF. The rearrangement links TRBV9 to TRBJ1-1, with D uncertain. V lost 2 bases and J lost 0, with 11 bases in between. The CDR3 covers 15 residues. Germline V gene data show CDR1 as SGDLS and CDR2 as YYNGEE.

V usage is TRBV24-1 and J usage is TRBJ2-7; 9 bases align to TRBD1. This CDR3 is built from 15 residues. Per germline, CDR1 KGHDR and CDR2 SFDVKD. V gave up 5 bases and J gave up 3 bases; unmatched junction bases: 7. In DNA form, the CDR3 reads TGTGCCACCAGTGCAGGGGGGACAGGGTACTACGAGCAGTACTTC. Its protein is CATSAGGTGYYEQYF.

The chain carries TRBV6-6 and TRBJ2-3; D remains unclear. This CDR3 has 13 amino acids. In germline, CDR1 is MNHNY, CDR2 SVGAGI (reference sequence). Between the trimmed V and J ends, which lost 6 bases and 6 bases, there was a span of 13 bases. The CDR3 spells CASSQASQDTQYF. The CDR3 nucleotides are TGTGCCAGCAGCCAAGCGTCACAGGATACGCAGTATTTT.

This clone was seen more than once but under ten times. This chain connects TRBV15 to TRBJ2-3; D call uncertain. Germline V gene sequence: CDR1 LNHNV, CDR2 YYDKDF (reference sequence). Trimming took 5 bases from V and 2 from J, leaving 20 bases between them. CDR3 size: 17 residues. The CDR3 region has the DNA TGTGCCACCAGCTCCTTACCCCGGGTTGGGGTCACAGATACGCAGTATTTT. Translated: CATSSLPRVGVTDTQYF.

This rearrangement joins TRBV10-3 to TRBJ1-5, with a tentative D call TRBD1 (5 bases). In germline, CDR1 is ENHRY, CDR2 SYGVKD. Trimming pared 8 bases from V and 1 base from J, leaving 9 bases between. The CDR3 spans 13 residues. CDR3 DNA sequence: TGTGCCATCGGACCAGGGAGCAATCAGCCCCAGCATTTT. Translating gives CAIGPGSNQPQHF.

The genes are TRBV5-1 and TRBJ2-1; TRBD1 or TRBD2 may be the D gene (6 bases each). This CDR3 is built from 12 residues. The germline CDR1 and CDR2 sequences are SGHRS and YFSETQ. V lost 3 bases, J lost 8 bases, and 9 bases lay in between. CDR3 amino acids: CASSWGAHEQFF. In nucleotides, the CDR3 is TGCGCCAGCAGCTGGGGGGCCCATGAGCAGTTCTTC.

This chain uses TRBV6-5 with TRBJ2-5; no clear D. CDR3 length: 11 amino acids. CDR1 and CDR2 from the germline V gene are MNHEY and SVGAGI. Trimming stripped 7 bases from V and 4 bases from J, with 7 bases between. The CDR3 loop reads CASTDRETQYF. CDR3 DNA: TGTGCCAGCACCGACCGAGAGACCCAGTACTTC.

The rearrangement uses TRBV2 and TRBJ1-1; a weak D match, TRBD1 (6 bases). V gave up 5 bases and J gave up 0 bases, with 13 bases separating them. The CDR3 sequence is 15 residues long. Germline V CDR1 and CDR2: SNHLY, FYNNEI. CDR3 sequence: CASSSTGAMNTEAFF. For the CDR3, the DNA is TGTGCCAGCAGTTCGACAGGTGCGATGAACACTGAAGCTTTCTTT.

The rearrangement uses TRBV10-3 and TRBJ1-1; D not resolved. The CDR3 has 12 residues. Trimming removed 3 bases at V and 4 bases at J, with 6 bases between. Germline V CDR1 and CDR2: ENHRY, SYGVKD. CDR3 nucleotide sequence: TGTGCCATCAGTGATTCAGGCACTGAAGCTTTCTTT. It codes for CAISDSGTEAFF.